The present entry profiles one T cell receptor beta chain with its context. What it binds is not known. From the roughly 120-subject validation cohort, which was separate from the roughly 670-subject first cohort, the donors were drawn. Sequenced by immunoSEQ multiplex PCR; TCRdb stores in-frame clones only, minus some. The table records 120,000 to 150,000 clones, 85% to 90% of them present only once. The CDR3 totals 19 residues. The data were taken from a study of cytomegalovirus exposure and HLA in healthy donors. About the study: In a later analysis, the roughly 130 validation repertoires were reported to have used the same platform as the 600 to 700 first-cohort repertoires. Study-wide points: Most TCR sequences proved rare, with some public TCRs found in many donors. Altogether, some 170 TCR beta chains were recorded as cytomegalovirus-associated.

This receptor was taken from a woman under 30 in good health and CMV-seropositive. The sequencing input was PBMCs. V and J are TRBV21-1 and TRBJ2-1; the D call of TRBD2 is as the table states it, not checked on the DNA. TRBV21-1 constitutes a pseudogene. CDR3 DNA: TGTGCCAGCAGCAAAGCAAAGCGGGAGGGCCCGATCGGAGAAGGGGAGCAGTTCTTC. Amino acid sequence: CASSKAKREGPIGEGEQFF.